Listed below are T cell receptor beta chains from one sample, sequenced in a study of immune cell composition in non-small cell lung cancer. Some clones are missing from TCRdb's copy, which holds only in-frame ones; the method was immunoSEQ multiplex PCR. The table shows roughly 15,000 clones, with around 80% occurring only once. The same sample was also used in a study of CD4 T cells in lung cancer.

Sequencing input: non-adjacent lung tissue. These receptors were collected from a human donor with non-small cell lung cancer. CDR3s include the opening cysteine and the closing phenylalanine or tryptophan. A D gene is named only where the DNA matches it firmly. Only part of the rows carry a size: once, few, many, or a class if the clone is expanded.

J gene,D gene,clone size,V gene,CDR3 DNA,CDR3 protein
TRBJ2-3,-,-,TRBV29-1,TGCAGCGTTTTTGGGGAATGGACAGATACGCAGTATTTT,CSVFGEWTDTQYF
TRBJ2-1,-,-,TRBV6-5,TGTGCCAGCAGTTACGTACCGGGGGCCGGGTACAATGAGCAGTTCTTC,CASSYVPGAGYNEQFF
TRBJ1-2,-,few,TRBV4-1,TGCGCCAGCAGCCAAGATGGGGGGCAGGGATACCGTGGCTACACCTTC,CASSQDGGQGYRGYTF
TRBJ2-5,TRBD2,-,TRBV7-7,TGTGCTAGCAGCACACAACTAGCGGGGGGGCAAGAGACCCAGTACTTC,CASSTQLAGGQETQYF
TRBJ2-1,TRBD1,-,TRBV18,TGTGCCAGCTCACTACAGGGGACCGATCTCAATGAGCAGTTCTTC,CASSLQGTDLNEQFF
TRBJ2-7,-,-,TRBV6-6,TGTGCCAGCAGTCCGTCCTACGAGCAGTACTTC,CASSPSYEQYF
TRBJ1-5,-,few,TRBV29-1,TGCAGCGTTGTGAGAGGGCTTTATCAGCCCCAGCATTTT,CSVVRGLYQPQHF
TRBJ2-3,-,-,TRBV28,TGTGCCAGCAGTTTACGAGCAGATACGCAGTATTTT,CASSLRADTQYF
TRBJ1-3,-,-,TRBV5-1,TGCGCCAGCAGCGGGGGGCCCTCTGGAAACACCATATATTTT,CASSGGPSGNTIYF
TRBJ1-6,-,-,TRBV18,TGTGCCAGCTCCCAAAATGGGGGCAAGAATAATTCACCCCTCCACTTT,CASSQNGGKNNSPLHF
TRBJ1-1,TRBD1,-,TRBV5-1,TGCGCCAGCAGCTTACAGGGGGCGGGGGGCACTGAAGCTTTCTTT,CASSLQGAGGTEAFF
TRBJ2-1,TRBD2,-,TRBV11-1,TGTGCCAGCAGCTTACCGGGGGGACCCTCCAATGAGCAGTTCTTC,CASSLPGGPSNEQFF
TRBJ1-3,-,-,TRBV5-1,TGCGCCAGCACCCCCGACGGTGGAAACACCATATATTTT,CASTPDGGNTIYF
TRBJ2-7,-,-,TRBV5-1,TGCGCCAGCAGCTTGAACAGCATCTACGAGCAGTACTTC,CASSLNSIYEQYF
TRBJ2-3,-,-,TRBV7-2,TGTGCCAGCAGCTTTTTCACAGATACGCAGTATTTT,CASSFFTDTQYF
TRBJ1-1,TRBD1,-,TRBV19,TGTGCCAGTAGTCCCCAGGGGGCTTACACTGAAGCTTTCTTT,CASSPQGAYTEAFF
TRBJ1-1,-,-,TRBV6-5,TGTGCCAGCAGTTACATCGGGACCAATGACCGGGCTTTCTTT,CASSYIGTNDRAFF
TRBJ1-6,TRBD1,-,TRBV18,TGTGCCAGCTCACCGGACAGGGAATCCTCACCCCTCCACTTT,CASSPDRESSPLHF
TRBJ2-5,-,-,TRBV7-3,TGTGCCAGCAGCTCCCCTGGGGAGTTGGAGACCCAGTACTTC,CASSSPGELETQYF
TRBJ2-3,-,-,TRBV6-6,TGTGCCAGCAGTTACGTGTCAGATACGCAGTATTTT,CASSYVSDTQYF
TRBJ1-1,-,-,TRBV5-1,TGCGCCAGCAGCCTTACTTCAGGGAACACTGAAGCTTTCTTT,CASSLTSGNTEAFF
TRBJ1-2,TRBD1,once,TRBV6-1,TGTGCCAGCAGTGAAGCGACAGGGCCTAACTATGGCTACACCTTC,CASSEATGPNYGYTF
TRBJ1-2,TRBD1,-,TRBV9,TGTGCCAGCAGCTCCCTTGAGGGGGCAGACCCTTCGACACGCTACACCTTC,CASSSLEGADPSTRYTF
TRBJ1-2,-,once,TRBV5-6,TGTGCCAGCAGCACCCGGGACCGAGGGACCTCAATCTATGGCTACACCTTC,CASSTRDRGTSIYGYTF
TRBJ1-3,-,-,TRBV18,TGTGCCAGCTCACCTTCGGCCGTGAAAGCTGGAAACACCATATATTTT,CASSPSAVKAGNTIYF
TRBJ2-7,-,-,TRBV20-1,TGCAGTGCTGGGAGGTTGTACGAGCAGTACTTC,CSAGRLYEQYF
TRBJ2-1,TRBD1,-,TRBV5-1,TGCGCCAGCAGCCCCCGACAGGGCGGGCTGAATGAGCAGTTCTTC,CASSPRQGGLNEQFF
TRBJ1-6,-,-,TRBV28,TGTGCCAGCAGTTCCCCGGCCGCTTCACCCCTCCACTTT,CASSSPAASPLHF
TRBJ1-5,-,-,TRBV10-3,TGTGCCATCAGGGGGCAGGATGGCAATCAGCCCCAGCATTTT,CAIRGQDGNQPQHF
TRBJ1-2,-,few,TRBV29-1,TGCAGCGTTGAGGAACACTCTAACTATGGCTACACCTTC,CSVEEHSNYGYTF
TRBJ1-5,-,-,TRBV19,TGTGCCAGTAGGGAGGTTTCCAGGCCAGCTCAGCCCCAGCATTTT,CASREVSRPAQPQHF
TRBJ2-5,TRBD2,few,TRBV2,TGTGCCAGCAGTCCCGGACTAGCGGGGCTACAAGAGACCCAGTACTTC,CASSPGLAGLQETQYF
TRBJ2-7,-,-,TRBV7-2,TGTGCCAGCAGCTTATATCCCGGGAGGCAGTACTTC,CASSLYPGRQYF
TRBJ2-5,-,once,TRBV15,TGTGCCACCAGCAGAATTCCGGGGAGGACCCAGTACTTC,CATSRIPGRTQYF
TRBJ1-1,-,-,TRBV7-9,TGTGCCAGCAGCTTAGCAGGTATCACTGAAGCTTTCTTT,CASSLAGITEAFF
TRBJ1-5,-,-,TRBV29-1,TGCAGCGTTTCACGGGACTATAGTCAGCCCCAGCATTTT,CSVSRDYSQPQHF
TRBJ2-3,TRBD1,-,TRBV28,TGTGCCAGCAGGGAACAGGGGGTCGGGACAGATACGCAGTATTTT,CASREQGVGTDTQYF
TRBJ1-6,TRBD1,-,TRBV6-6,TGTGCCAGCAGTAGGGGACAGGGGGCGGTAAATTCACCCCTCCACTTT,CASSRGQGAVNSPLHF
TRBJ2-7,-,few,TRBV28,TGTGCGGAAGGGGACTCCTACGAGCAGTACTTC,CAEGDSYEQYF
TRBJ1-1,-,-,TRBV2,TGTGCCAGCAGTGAAGCGCGACTTTCACAGGCTGAAGCTTTCTTT,CASSEARLSQAEAFF
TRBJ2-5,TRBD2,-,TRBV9,TGTGCCAGCAGCGTAGGTGGGGGAGCGGGGGTCCAAGAGACCCAGTACTTC,CASSVGGGAGVQETQYF
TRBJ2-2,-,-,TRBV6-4,TGTGCCAGCATGCAAGGCTGGGACACCGGGGAGCTGTTTTTT,CASMQGWDTGELFF
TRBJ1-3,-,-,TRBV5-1,TGCGCCAGCAGCTTGGCCGGGACCGGGCAGGGAAACACCATATATTTT,CASSLAGTGQGNTIYF
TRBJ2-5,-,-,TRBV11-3,TGTGCCAGCAGCTTAGACGGAAAGGGGACCCAGTACTTC,CASSLDGKGTQYF
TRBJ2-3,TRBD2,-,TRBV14,TGTGCCAGCAGTCTAGCGGGGGGCCTGGATACGCAGTATTTT,CASSLAGGLDTQYF